The 20 T cell receptor beta chains in this list originate from one sample, sequenced in a study of shared clonotypes between healthy human individuals. TCRdb's copy holds only in-frame clones and misses some; the assay was immunoSEQ multiplex PCR. Here the sample spans under 1,100,000 clones, about 80% being singletons. What was sequenced was memory CD4+ T cells from PBMCs. Noted subset: CD45RA-negative fraction. These receptors came from a man aged 18 to 29 in good health. Some clones in this sample may be carry-over from other donors' samples.

The rearrangement links TRBV29-1 to TRBJ2-7; D is perhaps TRBD1 (6 bases). The length of the CDR3 is 14 residues. In germline, CDR1 is SQVTM, CDR2 ANQGSEA. The germline V and J ends were trimmed by 4 bases and 3 bases, with 16 bases remaining between them. Written as DNA, the CDR3 is TGCAGCGTTGTTATTTTGGGGACATACTACGAGCAGTACTTC. It specifies CSVVILGTYYEQYF.

The chain is built from TRBV11-2 and TRBJ2-5; D remains ambiguous. Germline-derived CDR1 and CDR2 are SGHAT and FQNNGV. V was cut by 0 bases and J by 5 bases, with 4 bases left in between. This CDR3 is 12 amino acids long. CDR3 in DNA: TGTGCCAGCAGCTTAGACCGGGAGACCCAGTACTTC. It specifies CASSLDRETQYF.

This clone was detected once. The chain couples TRBV11-3 to TRBJ2-7, with 8 bases matching TRBD2. Germline values: CDR1 SGHNT, CDR2 YENEEA. The CDR3 totals 16 residues. V shed 3 bases, J shed 5 bases, and the junction held 12 bases outside the gene matches. The CDR3 DNA is TGTGCCAGCAGCTTTCTCAACGGGAGGGCCGGTCACGAGCAGTACTTC. Amino acids: CASSFLNGRAGHEQYF.

This clone was found a few times. This chain links TRBV11-2 with TRBJ2-3; maybe TRBD2 (5 bases). The CDR3 runs 15 residues. The germline gives CDR1 SGHAT, CDR2 FQNNGV. Trimming left V 8 bases short and J 1 base short, with 16 bases between. In DNA, the CDR3 is TGTGCCAGCTCCCCCCGGGGAATCGGCACAGATACGCAGTATTTT. Its protein is CASSPRGIGTDTQYF.

This clone was detected many times. Other nucleotide sequences from this sample produce the same CDR3. This chain links TRBV18 with TRBJ2-6; no firm D call. V gave up 3 bases and J gave up 1 base, with 4 bases separating them. The CDR3 has 14 residues. Germline lookup yields CDR1 KGHSH and CDR2 LQKENI. The CDR3 loop is CASSPLSGANVLTF. CDR3 DNA sequence: TGTGCCAGCTCACCTCTATCTGGGGCCAACGTCCTGACTTTC.

A remark on this clone: Distinct nucleotide sequences in the sample also encode this CDR3. The gene calls are TRBV18 and TRBJ2-7; 10 bases match TRBD1. Germline V lookup: CDR1 KGHSH, CDR2 LQKENI. This CDR3 is built from 14 residues. After removal of 1 base from V and 4 bases from J, the junction contained 1 base not matched to a gene. The CDR3 sequence is CASSPLGQGYEQYF. The CDR3 DNA is TGTGCCAGCTCACCACTGGGACAGGGGTACGAGCAGTACTTC.

The rearrangement links TRBV18 to TRBJ1-1, with D unclear. Germline CDR1 is KGHSH and CDR2 is LQKENI. This CDR3 comprises 15 residues. Trimming pared 0 bases from V and 8 bases from J, leaving 16 bases between. The CDR3 sequence: CASSPPSLKSGEAFF. The CDR3 DNA follows: TGTGCCAGCTCACCACCCTCTTTAAAGTCCGGGGAAGCTTTCTTT. Together with reference TRBV18 and TRBJ1-1, the CDR3 gives the full variable domain: NAGVMQNPRHLVRRRGQEARLRCSPMKGHSHVYWYRQLPEEGLKFMVYLQKENIIDESGMPKERFSAEFPKEGPSILRIQQVVRGDSAAYFCASSPPSLKSGEAFFGQGTRLTVV.

Concerning this clone itself: Its ends do not fully match the called genes, so a read error is possible. Distinct nucleotide sequences in the sample also encode this CDR3. This chain uses TRBV13 with TRBJ2-7; 11 bases line up with TRBD2. CDR3 size: 18 residues. Germline lookup yields CDR1 PRHDT and CDR2 FYEKMQ (reference sequence). CDR3 nucleotide sequence: TGTGCCAGCAGCTTAAAACTTTCCGGGACTAGCGGAACCTACGAGCAATACTTC. The encoded protein is CASSLKLSGTSGTYEQYF.

Remarks on this clone: The same CDR3 also results from other DNA sequences found in this sample. This rearrangement joins TRBV5-1 to TRBJ2-7; TRBD2 matches 7 bases. The CDR3 has 15 residues. Looked up from germline, CDR1 is SGHRS and CDR2 is YFSETQ. J lost 0 bases, V lost 0 bases, and 3 bases had no gene match. Here the CDR3 DNA reads TGCGCCAGCAGCTTGGCGGGCGGGAGCTCCTACGAGCAGTACTTC. Translation: CASSLAGGSSYEQYF.

The chain is built from TRBV7-9 and TRBJ1-1, with TRBD1 matching 9 bases. The junction had 12 bases not matched to a gene; V was cut back by 5 bases and J by 5 bases. This CDR3 contains 16 residues. CDR1 is SEHNR, CDR2 FQNEAQ, per germline (reference sequence). As DNA, the CDR3 is TGTGCCAGCAGCCCCACAGGGGGCGTCGGCGGGACTGAAGCTTTCTTT. This codes for CASSPTGGVGGTEAFF.

The J gene is TRBJ2-2, the V gene TRBV19; the D is unclear. The V end was cut by 5 bases, the J end by 6 bases, with 19 bases between. The germline gives CDR1 LNHDA, CDR2 SQIVND (reference sequence). The CDR3 is 16 residues long. This chain's CDR3 is CASSRIGESIPGELFF. The DNA of the CDR3 is TGTGCCAGTAGTCGCATAGGAGAGTCAATTCCCGGGGAGCTGTTTTTT.

This chain joins TRBV7-8 and TRBJ2-7, with TRBD2 matching 7 bases. Germline V gives CDR1 SGHVS, CDR2 FQNEAQ. V was pared by 4 bases and J by 2 bases, with 17 bases of the junction left unmatched. This CDR3 comprises 18 residues. Written as DNA, the CDR3 is TGTGCCAGCAGCTCGGGAGGATACTTGGCGGGAGATCCCTACGAGCAGTACTTC. Protein: CASSSGGYLAGDPYEQYF.

The chain couples TRBV5-4 to TRBJ2-2, with D tentatively TRBD1 (5 bases). Trimming pared 0 bases from V and 2 bases from J, leaving 14 bases between. The CDR3 runs 17 residues. Per germline, CDR1 SGHNT and CDR2 YYREEE (reference sequence). The CDR3, as DNA: TGTGCCAGCAGCTTGGGGGGCCAGACCAGAAACACCGGGGAGCTGTTTTTT. Translating it yields CASSLGGQTRNTGELFF. The full variable domain, its missing parts supplied by reference TRBV5-4 and TRBJ2-2, is ETGVTQSPTHLIKTRGQQVTLRCSSQSGHNTVSWYQQALGQGPQFIFQYYREEENGRGNFPPRFSGLQFPNYSSELNVNALELDDSALYLCASSLGGQTRNTGELFFGEGSRLTVL.

The chain employs TRBV7-2 and TRBJ2-7, with TRBD2 matching 9 bases. Trimming took 5 bases from V and 1 from J; bases not matched to a gene: 9. This CDR3 comprises 16 residues. Germline-derived CDR1 and CDR2 are SGHTA and FQGNSA. The CDR3 DNA reads TGTGCCAGCAGCCCCCGACTAGCGGCTACTTCCTACGAGCAGTACTTC. Its protein is CASSPRLAATSYEQYF.

This clone was counted once. The chain couples TRBV30 to TRBJ1-4; D is undetermined. The CDR3 spans 13 residues. V lost 1 base and J 4 bases, leaving 7 bases between the germline ends. Germline CDR1 reads GTSNPN; CDR2 reads SVGIG (reference sequence). CDR3 in amino acids: CAWSAGGNEKLFF. The CDR3 region has the DNA TGTGCCTGGAGTGCCGGAGGTAATGAAAAACTGTTTTTT.

This chain links TRBV6-1 with TRBJ1-2; D possibly corresponds to TRBD1 (6 bases). The CDR3 is made up of 15 amino acids. Germline CDR1 reads MNHNS; CDR2 reads SASEGT. Trimming removed 9 bases at V and 3 bases at J, with 20 bases between. The CDR3 DNA sequence: TGTGCCAGTCTCGAGGGGACACCCGCCCACTATGGCTACACCTTC. Translation: CASLEGTPAHYGYTF.

The V gene is TRBV5-1, the J gene TRBJ2-3, with D tentatively TRBD2 (6 bases). V was trimmed by 0 bases and J by 1 base, leaving 12 bases between them. This CDR3 spans 16 amino acids. Germline V gives CDR1 SGHRS, CDR2 YFSETQ. The CDR3: CASSLAQRAGTDTQYF. The CDR3, as DNA: TGCGCCAGCAGCTTGGCCCAGCGGGCTGGCACAGATACGCAGTATTTT.

The V gene is TRBV5-4, the J gene TRBJ2-7, with 10 nucleotides matching TRBD2. The trim removed 4 bases at V and 3 bases at J, leaving 13 bases unmatched. The CDR3 contains 17 residues. From germline, CDR1 is SGHNT and CDR2 YYREEE (reference sequence). The CDR3 DNA sequence: TGTGCCAGCAGCAAAGGGGGCCTAGCGGGAGTTTACTACGAGCAGTACTTC. It codes for CASSKGGLAGVYYEQYF.

This clone was recorded once. The V and J genes are TRBV7-9 and TRBJ2-5; D gene uncertain. With the DNA end fitting TRBJ2-7 better, the J assignment may be wrong. The CDR3 spans 11 residues. Germline assignment: CDR1 SEHNR and CDR2 FQNEAQ (reference sequence). In DNA form, the CDR3 reads TGTGCCAGCAGCTTAGATCGCGAGCAGTACTTC. It yields the protein CASSLDREQYF.

This clone came up a few times. The J gene is TRBJ2-7, the V gene TRBV28; 8 nucleotides match TRBD1. The germline V gene encodes CDR1 MDHEN and CDR2 SYDVKM. The CDR3 runs to 13 residues. After removal of 7 bases from V and 2 bases from J, the junction contained 4 bases not matched to a gene. The CDR3 bases are TGTGCCAGCATAGGACAGGGAGCCTACGAGCAGTACTTC. Translating gives CASIGQGAYEQYF. Full variable domain (missing parts from reference TRBV28 and TRBJ2-7): DVKVTQSSRYLVKRTGEKVFLECVQDMDHENMFWYRQDPGLGLRLIYFSYDVKMKEKGDIPEGYSVSREKKERFSLILESASTNQTSMYLCASIGQGAYEQYFGPGTRLTVT.